This T cell receptor beta chain is from a study of T cells after yellow fever vaccination. This clonotype was recorded at least ten times. The CDR3 is 15 amino acids. CDR1 and CDR2 (germline): LNHNV, YYDKDF (reference sequence). V dropped 7 bases and J dropped 2; count of bases not matched to a gene: 8. TCRdb used MiXCR to reprocess the 5' RACE reads, holding one entry per CDR3 protein. The sample lists 450,000 to 650,000 distinct CDR3 sequences, around a fifth seen once, with about a sixth in the top ten. The rearrangement joins TRBV15 to TRBJ2-3, with TRBD1 identical over 8 bases. The source material was PBMCs, sampled about 21 days after the first yellow fever vaccination. This receptor was taken from a man between 18 and 29 years old who received the YFV17D yellow fever vaccine. The CDR3 bases are TGTGCCACCACCCGGGACAGGCACTACACAGATACGCAGTATTTT. Translating gives CATTRDRHYTDTQYF.